Listed below are T cell receptor beta chains from one sample, sequenced in a study of cytomegalovirus exposure and HLA in healthy donors. Produced via immunoSEQ multiplex PCR; TCRdb's table is partial and in-frame only. The sample yields about 160,000 clones, about 65% seen once. The sample comprised PBMCs. Receptors originate from a woman under 30 in good health and CMV-seropositive. The CDR3 runs from the conserved cysteine through the conserved F or W. Each record gives: clone size, V gene, D gene, J gene, CDR3 DNA, CDR3 protein. D genes are given only for firm matches. Size values are once, few and many counts, or a class for expanded clones, and some rows have none.

.	TRBV6-6	TRBD1	TRBJ1-2	TGTGCCAGCCGGGGGACAGGGAAGGACTATGGCTACACCTTC	CASRGTGKDYGYTF
once	TRBV27	TRBD1	TRBJ1-1	TGTGCCAGCACTAGTTGGACAGGGCTTCTGGCGAACACTGAAGCTTTCTTT	CASTSWTGLLANTEAFF
few	TRBV29-1	.	TRBJ1-1	TGCAGCGTTGAAGATTCGTGGGCCCTAGGTAGGGCTGGGGGGACTGAAGCTTTCTTT	CSVEDSWALGRAGGTEAFF
.	TRBV18	TRBD1	TRBJ2-5	TGTGCCAGCTCACCACCGACAGGGCGGATTCGGACCCAGTACTTC	CASSPPTGRIRTQYF
.	TRBV18	.	TRBJ2-3	TGTGCCAGCTCACCCCTAGCGACCAGCACAGATACGCAGTATTTT	CASSPLATSTDTQYF
.	TRBV10-1	.	TRBJ2-3	TGCGCCAGCAGGCCCGGGGGAAATGCAGATACGCAGTATTTT	CASRPGGNADTQYF
few	TRBV5-4	.	TRBJ2-3	TGTGCCAGCAGCTTCCCGGACTCAATAGATACGCAGTATTTT	CASSFPDSIDTQYF
few	TRBV19	.	TRBJ2-7	TGTGCCAGTAGCGAACAGCGGAACACCGAGCAGTACTTC	CASSEQRNTEQYF
few	TRBV6-6	.	TRBJ2-7	TGTGCCAGCAGTTTGCTAGCGTACTCCTACGAGCAGTACTTC	CASSLLAYSYEQYF
few	TRBV5-4	.	TRBJ1-1	TGTGCCAGCAGCTTGGAGCGGGGGGCGCGTGAAGCTTTCTTT	CASSLERGAREAFF
.	TRBV28	.	TRBJ2-7	TGTGCCAGCAGTTTACGCCCGGGGGTGGCGTCCTACGAGCAGTACTTC	CASSLRPGVASYEQYF